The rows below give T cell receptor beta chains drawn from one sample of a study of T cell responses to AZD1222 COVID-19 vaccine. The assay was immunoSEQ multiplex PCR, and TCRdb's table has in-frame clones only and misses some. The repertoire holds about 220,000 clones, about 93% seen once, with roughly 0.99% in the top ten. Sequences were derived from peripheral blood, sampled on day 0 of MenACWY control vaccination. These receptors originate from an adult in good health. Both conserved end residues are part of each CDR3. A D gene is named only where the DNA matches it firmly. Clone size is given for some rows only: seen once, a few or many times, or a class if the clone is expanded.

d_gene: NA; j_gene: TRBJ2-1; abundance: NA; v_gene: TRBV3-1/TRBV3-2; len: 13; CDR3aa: CASSRGTYNEQFF; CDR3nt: TGTGCCAGCAGCAGGGGTACCTACAATGAGCAGTTCTTC
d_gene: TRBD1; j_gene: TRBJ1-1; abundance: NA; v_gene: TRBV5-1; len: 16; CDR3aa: CASLPSTGVAWTEAFF; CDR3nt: TGCGCCAGCCTCCCCTCGACAGGGGTGGCTTGGACTGAAGCTTTCTTT
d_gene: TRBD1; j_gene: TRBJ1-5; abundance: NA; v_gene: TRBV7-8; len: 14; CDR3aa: CASRQGASNQPQHF; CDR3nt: TGTGCCAGCAGACAGGGGGCTAGCAATCAGCCCCAGCATTTT
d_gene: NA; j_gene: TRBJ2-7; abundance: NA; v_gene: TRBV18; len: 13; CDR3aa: CASSPGNSYEQYF; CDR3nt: TGTGCCAGCTCACCGGGCAATTCCTACGAGCAGTACTTC
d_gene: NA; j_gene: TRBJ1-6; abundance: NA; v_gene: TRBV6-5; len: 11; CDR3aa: CASSRWGPLHF; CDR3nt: TGTGCCAGCAGCAGGTGGGGGCCCCTCCACTTT
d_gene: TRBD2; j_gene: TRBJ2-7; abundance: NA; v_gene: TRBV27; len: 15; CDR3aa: CASSPRGTSGVGAYF; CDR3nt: TGTGCCAGCAGTCCCAGAGGGACTAGCGGGGTAGGCGCCTACTTC
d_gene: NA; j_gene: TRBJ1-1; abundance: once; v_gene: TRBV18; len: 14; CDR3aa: CASSPQETSTEAFF; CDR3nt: TGTGCCAGCTCACCTCAGGAGACCAGTACCGAAGCTTTCTTT
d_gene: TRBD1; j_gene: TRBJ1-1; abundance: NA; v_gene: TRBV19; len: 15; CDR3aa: CASSPKTGRVSEAFF; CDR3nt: TGTGCCAGTAGTCCAAAGACAGGGAGGGTCTCTGAAGCTTTCTTT
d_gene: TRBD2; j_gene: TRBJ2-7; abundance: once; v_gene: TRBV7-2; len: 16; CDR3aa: CASRPLGGGPTYEQYF; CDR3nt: TGTGCCAGCAGGCCCTTGGGCGGGGGGCCAACCTACGAGCAGTACTTC
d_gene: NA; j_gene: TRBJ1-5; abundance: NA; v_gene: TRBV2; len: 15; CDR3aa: CASSVGQRSNQPQHF; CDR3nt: TGTGCCAGCAGTGTAGGCCAGAGGAGCAATCAGCCCCAGCATTTT
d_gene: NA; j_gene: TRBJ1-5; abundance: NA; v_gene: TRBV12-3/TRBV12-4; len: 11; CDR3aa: CASSPNQPQHF; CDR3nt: TGTGCCAGCAGTCCAAATCAGCCCCAGCATTTT
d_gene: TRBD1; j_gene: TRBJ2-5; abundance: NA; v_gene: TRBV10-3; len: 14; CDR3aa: CAISDDRGRETQYF; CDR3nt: TGTGCCATCAGTGACGACAGGGGAAGGGAGACCCAGTACTTC
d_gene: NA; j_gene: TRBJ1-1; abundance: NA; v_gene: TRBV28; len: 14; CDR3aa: CASSLLSMNTEAFF; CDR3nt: TGTGCCAGCAGTTTATTATCAATGAACACTGAAGCTTTCTTT
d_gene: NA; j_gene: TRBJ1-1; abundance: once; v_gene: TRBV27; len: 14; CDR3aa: CASSTMGSDTEAFF; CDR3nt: TGTGCCAGCAGCACGATGGGGTCGGACACTGAAGCTTTCTTT
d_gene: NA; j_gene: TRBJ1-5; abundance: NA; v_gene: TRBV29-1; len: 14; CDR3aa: CSVGEAGSNQPQHF; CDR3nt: TGCAGCGTTGGGGAGGCAGGCAGCAATCAGCCCCAGCATTTT
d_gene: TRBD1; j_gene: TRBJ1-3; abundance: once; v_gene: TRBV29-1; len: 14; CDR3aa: CSVVQGAGGNTIYF; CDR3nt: TGCAGCGTTGTACAGGGGGCGGGCGGAAACACCATATATTTT
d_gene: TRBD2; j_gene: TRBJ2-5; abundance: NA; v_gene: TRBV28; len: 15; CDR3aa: CASSLYGRSQETQYF; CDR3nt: TGTGCCAGCAGTTTATACGGGAGGAGTCAAGAGACCCAGTACTTC
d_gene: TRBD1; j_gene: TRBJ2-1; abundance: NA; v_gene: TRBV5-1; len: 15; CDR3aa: CASSYGQGSYNEQFF; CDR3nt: TGCGCCAGCAGTTATGGACAGGGATCCTACAATGAGCAGTTCTTC
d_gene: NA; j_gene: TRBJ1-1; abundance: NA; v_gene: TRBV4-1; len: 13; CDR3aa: CASSQDEGLEAFF; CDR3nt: TGCGCCAGCAGCCAAGATGAGGGACTTGAAGCTTTCTTT
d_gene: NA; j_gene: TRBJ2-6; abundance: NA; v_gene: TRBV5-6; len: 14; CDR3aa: CASSFTSGANVLTF; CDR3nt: TGTGCCAGCAGCTTCACCTCTGGGGCCAACGTCCTGACTTTC
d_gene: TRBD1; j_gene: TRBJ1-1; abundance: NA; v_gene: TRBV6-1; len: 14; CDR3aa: CASSELTGVTEAFF; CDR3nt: TGTGCCAGCAGTGAGCTGACAGGGGTCACTGAAGCTTTCTTT
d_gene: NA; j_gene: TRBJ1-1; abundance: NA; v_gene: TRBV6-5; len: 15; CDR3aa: CASSYPKGGGTEAFF; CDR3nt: TGTGCCAGCAGTTACCCCAAGGGGGGCGGCACTGAAGCTTTCTTT
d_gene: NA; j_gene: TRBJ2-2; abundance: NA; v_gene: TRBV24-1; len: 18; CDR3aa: CATSDTARGAGSTGELFF; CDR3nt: TGTGCCACCAGTGATACCGCCCGGGGGGCCGGATCCACCGGGGAGCTGTTTTTT
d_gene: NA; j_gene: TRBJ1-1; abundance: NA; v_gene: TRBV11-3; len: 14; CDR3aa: CASSLGAGATEAFF; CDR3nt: TGTGCCAGCAGCTTAGGAGCAGGGGCAACTGAAGCTTTCTTT
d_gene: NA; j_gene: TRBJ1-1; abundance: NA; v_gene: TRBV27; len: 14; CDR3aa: CASSLNPGKTEAFF; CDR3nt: TGTGCCAGCAGTTTAAATCCAGGGAAGACTGAAGCTTTCTTT
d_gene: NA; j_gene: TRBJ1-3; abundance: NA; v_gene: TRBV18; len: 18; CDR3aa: CASSPSIGSGFSGNTIYF; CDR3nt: TGTGCCAGCTCACCAAGTATAGGGTCGGGCTTCTCTGGAAACACCATATATTTT